The clone carrying this T cell receptor beta chain was counted a few times. What it binds is unknown. CDR3 length: 14 amino acids. V was clipped by 6 bases and J by 1 base, with 12 bases between them. The sample originates from a study of response to subunit inactivated influenza vaccine. Overall study findings and caveats: Seasonal influenza vaccination, on each occasion, was suggested by the authors to recruit few new T cells.

TCRdb independently ran MiXCR on the RT-PCR reads; one entry per CDR3 protein. The profile shows a few hundred thousand distinct CDR3 sequences, 14% of them singletons. The sequence came from a man between 45 and 60 years old who received an inactivated influenza vaccine. This sequence joins TRBV12-3 or TRBV12-4 and TRBJ1-2, with a possible D match to TRBD1 (5 bases). The source was PBMCs from blood, collected about 11 days after vaccination. The CDR3 coding sequence is TGTGCCAGCAGCTACGCGGGGGTTAACTATGGCTACACCTTC. It codes for CASSYAGVNYGYTF.